The T cell receptor beta chain described here comes from a study of CD4+ T cells in melanoma. V lost 4 bases and J 0 bases, leaving 15 bases between the germline ends. CDR3 size: 16 residues. CDR1 is MGHRA, CDR2 YSYEKL, per germline. The repertoire was sequenced with immunoSEQ multiplex PCR; TCRdb's copy has only in-frame clones and lacks some. The table records about 21,000 clones, around 78% of them present only once. The table lists this clone with a few counts. The V and J genes are TRBV4-1 and TRBJ1-2; TRBD1 is a possible D gene (5 bases). This TCR was recovered from a human donor with melanoma. Written as DNA, the CDR3 is TGCGCCAGCAGCCCCTCACAAGGACAAGCTAACTATGGCTACACCTTC. This gives the protein CASSPSQGQANYGYTF.